These 9 T cell receptor beta chains share one sample of origin, sequenced in a study of technical replicates of blood from several donors (dated by TCRdb to about 2017). Library method: the immunoSEQ multiplex PCR assay. Drawn from immuneACCESS, this table holds only the in-frame rearrangements with V and J called that TCRdb kept. Clones are partly lost; checked studies trace under half to an unresolved V gene and leave the rest unexplained. Counted in this sample were some 14,000 clones; around 81% of them appeared once. The top ten clonotypes cover 11% of the sample. Sequenced input: PBMCs. The receptors were sampled from a human donor in good health.

J is TRBJ2-1 and V is TRBV6-5; 8 positions match TRBD1. With V trimmed by 2 bases and J by 6 bases, 9 bases remained unmatched. Germline-derived CDR1 and CDR2 are MNHEY and SVGAGI. This CDR3 region has 16 residues. The CDR3 loop is CASSYAAWTGSNEQFF. CDR3 DNA sequence: TGTGCCAGCAGTTACGCGGCTTGGACAGGGAGCAATGAGCAGTTCTTC.

The J gene is TRBJ2-7, the V gene TRBV5-4, with 8 bases matching TRBD2. CDR3 length: 16 amino acids. Germline V lookup: CDR1 SGHNT, CDR2 YYREEE (reference sequence). J gave up 4 bases and V 4 bases, and 13 bases lay outside the gene matches. The CDR3 spells CASSRSGLVLGYEQYF. The CDR3 nucleotides are TGTGCCAGCAGCCGATCGGGACTAGTCTTAGGGTACGAGCAGTACTTC. Together with reference TRBV5-4 and TRBJ2-7, the CDR3 gives the full variable domain: ETGVTQSPTHLIKTRGQQVTLRCSSQSGHNTVSWYQQALGQGPQFIFQYYREEENGRGNFPPRFSGLQFPNYSSELNVNALELDDSALYLCASSRSGLVLGYEQYFGPGTRLTVT.

The chain has TRBV2 and TRBJ2-5, with 7 bases lining up with TRBD2. The CDR3 sequence is 13 residues long. J gave up 3 bases and V 6 bases, and 4 bases lay outside the gene matches. Germline CDR1 is SNHLY and CDR2 is FYNNEI. CDR3 sequence reads: CASSERGEETQYF. CDR3 DNA: TGTGCCAGCAGCGAACGGGGGGAAGAGACCCAGTACTTC.

J is TRBJ2-3 and V is TRBV25-1; TRBD2 matches at 12 bases. Germline V gene lookup returns CDR1 MGHDK and CDR2 SYGVNS. Trimming at V came to 4 bases and at J to 3 bases, leaving 5 bases not matched to a gene. The CDR3 is 16 residues long. CDR3 DNA: TGTGCCAGCAGTGCTATGACTAGCGGGAGAACAGATACGCAGTATTTT. Translated, it gives CASSAMTSGRTDTQYF.

The chain links TRBV19 to TRBJ2-1; TRBD2 agrees at 9 bases. This CDR3 spans 14 amino acids. Germline V gene sequence: CDR1 LNHDA, CDR2 SQIVND (reference sequence). The trim removed 6 bases at V and 6 bases at J, leaving 6 bases unmatched. CDR3 in amino acids: CASRDLSGSNEQFF. As DNA, the CDR3 is TGTGCCAGTAGGGACCTTAGCGGGAGCAATGAGCAGTTCTTC. Full variable domain (remainder filled in from reference TRBV19 and TRBJ2-1): DGGITQSPKYLFRKEGQNVTLSCEQNLNHDAMYWYRQDPGQGLRLIYYSQIVNDFQKGDIAEGYSVSREKKESFPLTVTSAQKNPTAFYLCASRDLSGSNEQFFGPGTRLTVL.

The J gene is TRBJ1-1, the V gene TRBV5-1, with D perhaps matching TRBD1 (5 bases). Looked up from germline, CDR1 is SGHRS and CDR2 is YFSETQ. V was shortened by 3 bases and J by 3 bases, with 18 bases between the two germline ends. This CDR3 has 16 amino acids. The CDR3 spells CASSSGHAQRDTEAFF. The CDR3 DNA reads as TGCGCCAGCAGCTCCGGACATGCGCAGAGAGACACTGAAGCTTTCTTT.

The V call is TRBV7-3, the J call TRBJ2-1, with D perhaps TRBD2 (5 bases). Germline V gene sequence: CDR1 SGHTA, CDR2 FQGTGA. This CDR3 contains 15 residues. Trimming took 6 bases from V and 0 from J, leaving 12 bases between them. As DNA, the CDR3 is TGTGCCAGCAGTATAGCGTGGAGCTCCTACAATGAGCAGTTCTTC. It translates to CASSIAWSSYNEQFF.

This chain connects TRBV19 to TRBJ2-3, with TRBD2 identical over 7 bases. Per germline, CDR1 LNHDA and CDR2 SQIVND (reference sequence). The V segment lost 7 bases and the J segment 8 bases; nucleotides outside the gene matches: 12. This CDR3 has 14 amino acids. DNA of the CDR3: TGTGCCAGTAACAGCGGGATCGACTTAGGTACGCAGTATTTT. Translation: CASNSGIDLGTQYF.

The table lists this clone with a count of one. V gene TRBV7-9 combines with J gene TRBJ2-7; 8 nucleotides align to TRBD2. With 1 base clipped from V and 7 bases from J, the junction kept 18 bases outside the gene matches. The CDR3 is made up of 18 amino acids. Germline V gene data show CDR1 as SEHNR and CDR2 as FQNEAQ (reference sequence). In nucleotides, the CDR3 is TGTGCCAGCAGCTTAGTGGGCCGGGGGGGGGCCCACTCCGGGGAGCAGTACTTC. Protein: CASSLVGRGGAHSGEQYF.